The 13 T cell receptor beta chains below all came from one sample that was sequenced in a study of cytomegalovirus exposure and HLA in healthy donors. Primers included in the PCR were 60 Vbeta and 13 Jbeta primers. Libraries were prepared by immunoSEQ multiplex PCR; TCRdb keeps only in-frame clonotypes and omits some of them. This repertoire shows nearly 110,000 clones, around 67% found once; its top ten account for 12% to 15%. Sequenced material: PBMCs. The receptor source for this set is a woman between 40 and 50 years old in good health and CMV-seropositive.

This clone was detected only once. The chain combines TRBV7-9 with TRBJ2-3; TRBD2 matches at 7 bases. V lost 5 bases, J lost 5 bases, and 7 bases stayed unmatched. CDR3 length: 14 residues. Germline-derived CDR1 and CDR2 are SEHNR and FQNEAQ (reference sequence). The DNA of the CDR3 is TGTGCCAGCAGCGCGCGGGGGTCCGGAGATACGCAGTATTTT. Amino acid sequence: CASSARGSGDTQYF.

CDR3 coding DNA: TGTGCCTGGCAGACCGAGCGCGGGAATGAGCAGTTCTTC. Protein: CAWQTERGNEQFF. V usage is TRBV30 and J usage is TRBJ2-1, with TRBD2 as a possible D gene (5 bases). The V end lost 5 bases, the J end lost 7 bases, and 15 bases lay between the germline ends. Germline lookup yields CDR1 GTSNPN and CDR2 SVGIG (reference sequence). The CDR3 runs 13 residues. The full variable domain, completed using reference TRBV30 and TRBJ2-1, is SQTIHQWPATLVQPVGSPLSLECTVEGTSNPNLYWYRQAAGRGLQLLFYSVGIGQISSEVPQNLSASRPQDRQFILSSKKLLLSDSGFYLCAWQTERGNEQFFGPGTRLTVL.

This rearrangement joins TRBV6-1 to TRBJ1-2; the match to TRBD1 covers 7 bases. Germline CDR1 and CDR2: MNHNS and SASEGT. The CDR3 has 14 residues. The V gene end was trimmed by 2 bases and the J gene end by 8 bases; junction bases not matched to a gene: 8. The CDR3, as DNA: TGTGCCAGCAGTGAATGGGGAACAGGGGTCGGCTACACCTTC. Protein: CASSEWGTGVGYTF.

On this clone itself: Other DNA sequences in the sample encode the same CDR3. This rearrangement joins TRBV9 to TRBJ1-2, with TRBD1 identical over 11 bases. Germline loops: CDR1 SGDLS, CDR2 YYNGEE. Unmatched junction bases numbered 2, after V lost 2 bases and J lost 2 bases. CDR3 length equals 15 residues. CDR3 protein: CASSVGDRGNYGYTF. CDR3 DNA sequence: TGTGCCAGCAGCGTGGGGGACAGGGGGAACTATGGCTACACCTTC.

The chain recombines TRBV6-6 with TRBJ1-2; TRBD1 is a possible D gene (6 bases). Germline loops: CDR1 MNHNY, CDR2 SVGAGI (reference sequence). V lost 7 bases, J lost 4 bases, and 22 bases lay in between. The CDR3 is 16 amino acids. CDR3 DNA sequence: TGTGCCAGCATAAGGACAGTTCAGTCGGCTCCCTATGGCTACACCTTC. As protein: CASIRTVQSAPYGYTF.

As to this clone: The sample holds other DNA sequences that translate to the same CDR3. The rearrangement uses TRBV29-1 and TRBJ1-1; TRBD1 might be the D (6 bases). The V gene lost 6 bases and the J gene lost 0 bases, with 8 bases spanning the gap. This CDR3 is built from 12 residues. CDR1 is SQVTM, CDR2 ANQGSEA, per germline. The CDR3 loop reads CSVGQMNTEAFF. CDR3 DNA sequence: TGCAGCGTAGGACAGATGAACACTGAAGCTTTCTTT.

This clone was observed a few times. V gene TRBV4-3 combines with J gene TRBJ2-1; 7 bases fit TRBD1. J gave up 3 bases and V 3 bases, and 5 bases lay outside the gene matches. The CDR3 sequence is 15 residues long. Germline CDR1 and CDR2: LGHNA and YSLEER. CDR3 DNA sequence: TGCGCCAGCAGCCATGACCGGGACAGCTACAATGAGCAGTTCTTC. It codes for CASSHDRDSYNEQFF.

This clone was seen only a few times. V is TRBV5-6 and J is TRBJ1-6; 7 bases match TRBD1. This CDR3 spans 15 amino acids. Germline-derived CDR1 and CDR2 are SGHDT and YYEEEE. V trimming: 6 bases; J trimming: 7 bases; junction bases outside the gene matches: 10. CDR3 loop: CASNSGRGWNSPLHF. The CDR3 coding sequence is TGTGCCAGCAACTCGGGCAGGGGGTGGAATTCACCCCTCCACTTT.

The chain recombines TRBV30 with TRBJ1-1; tentatively, D is TRBD1 (6 bases). V lost 2 bases and J lost 6, with 10 bases in between. This CDR3 contains 12 residues. Germline-derived CDR1 and CDR2 are GTSNPN and SVGIG (reference sequence). CDR3 DNA sequence: TGTGCCTGGAGTCGACAGGTCCCTGAAGCTTTCTTT. Protein product: CAWSRQVPEAFF.

The gene calls are TRBV9 and TRBJ2-3, with 9 bases lining up with TRBD2. CDR3 length: 16 amino acids. Per germline, CDR1 SGDLS and CDR2 YYNGEE. V lost 0 bases to trimming and J lost 1 base; unmatched junction nucleotides: 3. This CDR3 is CASSVVASGGTDTQYF. As DNA, the CDR3 is TGTGCCAGCAGCGTAGTGGCTAGCGGGGGCACAGATACGCAGTATTTT. Full variable domain (remainder filled in from reference TRBV9 and TRBJ2-3): DSGVTQTPKHLITATGQRVTLRCSPRSGDLSVYWYQQSLDQGLQFLIQYYNGEERAKGNILERFSAQQFPDLHSELNLSSLELGDSALYFCASSVVASGGTDTQYFGPGTRLTVL.

V and J are TRBV4-1 and TRBJ2-5; TRBD2 is a possible D gene (7 bases). Germline values: CDR1 MGHRA, CDR2 YSYEKL. V was clipped by 1 base and J by 4 bases, with 13 bases between them. The CDR3 is 15 residues long. The CDR3 loop reads CASSQGPGGVETQYF. The CDR3 nucleotides are TGCGCCAGCAGCCAAGGGCCGGGGGGCGTAGAGACCCAGTACTTC.

This rearrangement joins TRBV4-2 to TRBJ2-5, with 16 bases matching TRBD2. Per germline, CDR1 LGHNA and CDR2 YNFKEQ. The trim removed 4 bases at V and 2 bases at J, leaving 1 base unmatched. The CDR3 runs 16 residues. The CDR3 sequence is CASSPGLAGGQETQYF. The CDR3 DNA reads TGTGCCAGCAGCCCGGGACTAGCGGGGGGGCAAGAGACCCAGTACTTC.

The CDR3 loop is CAISESNQRGTQYF. CDR3 nucleotide sequence: TGTGCCATCAGTGAGTCGAATCAACGGGGGACCCAGTACTTC. The chain uses TRBV10-3 and TRBJ2-5; D is perhaps TRBD2 (5 bases). This CDR3 is built from 14 residues. The V and J ends lost 0 bases and 7 bases respectively, with 12 bases between them. Germline assignment: CDR1 ENHRY and CDR2 SYGVKD.